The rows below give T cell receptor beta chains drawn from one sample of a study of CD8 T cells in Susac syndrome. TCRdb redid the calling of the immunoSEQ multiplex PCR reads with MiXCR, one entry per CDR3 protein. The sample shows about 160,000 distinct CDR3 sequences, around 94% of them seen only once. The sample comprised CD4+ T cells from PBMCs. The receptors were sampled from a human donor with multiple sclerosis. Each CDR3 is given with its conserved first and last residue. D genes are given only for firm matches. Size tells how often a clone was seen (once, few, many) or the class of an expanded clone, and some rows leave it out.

CDR3 DNA: TGCAGCGTTGAAGTGGTGGGTACCCGGGACCAGTACCAAGAGACCCAGTACTTC
CDR3 protein: CSVEVVGTRDQYQETQYF
clone size: NA
V gene: TRBV29-1
D gene: NA
J gene: TRBJ2-5

CDR3 DNA: TGTGCCAGCAGTGAGGGCAGGGGGGATGGCTACACCTTC
CDR3 protein: CASSEGRGDGYTF
clone size: NA
V gene: TRBV2
D gene: TRBD1
J gene: TRBJ1-2

CDR3 DNA: TGTGCCAGCAGTAAGGGACAGGGACAAACAGATACGCAGTATTTT
CDR3 protein: CASSKGQGQTDTQYF
clone size: NA
V gene: TRBV2
D gene: TRBD1
J gene: TRBJ2-3

CDR3 DNA: TGTGCCAGCAGCTTGCAGGGACGGGCTGAAGCTTTCTTT
CDR3 protein: CASSLQGRAEAFF
clone size: once
V gene: TRBV7-2
D gene: NA
J gene: TRBJ1-1

CDR3 DNA: TGTGCCAGCAGCCATACCGGGACTAGCACCTACGAGCAGTACTTC
CDR3 protein: CASSHTGTSTYEQYF
clone size: NA
V gene: TRBV3-1
D gene: TRBD2
J gene: TRBJ2-7

CDR3 DNA: TGTGCTCGAGGGATTTCGAATGAAAAACTGTTTTTT
CDR3 protein: CARGISNEKLFF
clone size: NA
V gene: TRBV30
D gene: NA
J gene: TRBJ1-4

CDR3 DNA: TGTGCCAGCAGCTTAGGATATTCACGAGCTTTCTTT
CDR3 protein: CASSLGYSRAFF
clone size: NA
V gene: TRBV7-2
D gene: NA
J gene: TRBJ1-1

CDR3 DNA: TGCGCCAGCAGCCTGGGACTAGCGGGAGAAAGGGGCAGAGAGACCCAGTACTTC
CDR3 protein: CASSLGLAGERGRETQYF
clone size: NA
V gene: TRBV5-1
D gene: TRBD2
J gene: TRBJ2-5

CDR3 DNA: TGTGCCAGTAGTCTAACAGGGGCGGTAGATACGCAGTATTTT
CDR3 protein: CASSLTGAVDTQYF
clone size: NA
V gene: TRBV19
D gene: TRBD1
J gene: TRBJ2-3

CDR3 DNA: TGTGCCAGCAGCCACCCTATTAGCGGGAGTCTCGCCTACAATGAGCAGTTCTTC
CDR3 protein: CASSHPISGSLAYNEQFF
clone size: NA
V gene: TRBV3-1
D gene: TRBD2
J gene: TRBJ2-1

CDR3 DNA: TGCGCCAGCAGTCCGGCCAGCGTAGAGAGAGGAGCTTTCTTT
CDR3 protein: CASSPASVERGAFF
clone size: once
V gene: TRBV4-3
D gene: NA
J gene: TRBJ1-1

CDR3 DNA: TGCGCCAGCAGCCGAGTACAGGTGGAAAAACTGTTTTTT
CDR3 protein: CASSRVQVEKLFF
clone size: NA
V gene: TRBV4-1
D gene: NA
J gene: TRBJ1-4

CDR3 DNA: TGTGCCAGCAGTTACAACAGCTGGCTAGAGACCCAGTACTTC
CDR3 protein: CASSYNSWLETQYF
clone size: NA
V gene: TRBV6-2/TRBV6-3
D gene: NA
J gene: TRBJ2-5